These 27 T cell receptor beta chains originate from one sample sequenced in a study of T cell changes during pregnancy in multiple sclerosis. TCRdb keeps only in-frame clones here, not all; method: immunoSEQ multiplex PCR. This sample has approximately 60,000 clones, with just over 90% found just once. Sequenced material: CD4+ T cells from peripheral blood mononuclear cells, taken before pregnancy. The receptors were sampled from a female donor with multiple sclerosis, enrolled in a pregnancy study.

The CDR3 DNA reads as TGTGCCAGCAGCGGACAGAGGGACAGGATTCAAGAGACCCAGTACTTC. As protein: CASSGQRDRIQETQYF. This chain uses TRBV6-6 with TRBJ2-5, with TRBD1 identical over 8 bases. This CDR3 is built from 16 residues. Germline CDR1 is MNHNY and CDR2 is SVGAGI (reference sequence). J lost 2 bases, V lost 6 bases, and 11 bases had no gene match.

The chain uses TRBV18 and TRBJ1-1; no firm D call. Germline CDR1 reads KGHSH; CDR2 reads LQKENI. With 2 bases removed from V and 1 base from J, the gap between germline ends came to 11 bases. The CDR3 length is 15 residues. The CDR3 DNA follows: TGTGCCAGCTCACCAGATCTTACACAGAACACTGAAGCTTTCTTT. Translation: CASSPDLTQNTEAFF.

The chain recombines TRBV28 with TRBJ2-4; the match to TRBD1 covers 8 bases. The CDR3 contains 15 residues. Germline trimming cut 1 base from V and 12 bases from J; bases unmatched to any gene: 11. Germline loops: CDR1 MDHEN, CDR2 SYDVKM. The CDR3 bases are TGTGCCAGCAGTTTATATAGACAGGGGTCATCGGGTCAGTACTTC. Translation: CASSLYRQGSSGQYF.

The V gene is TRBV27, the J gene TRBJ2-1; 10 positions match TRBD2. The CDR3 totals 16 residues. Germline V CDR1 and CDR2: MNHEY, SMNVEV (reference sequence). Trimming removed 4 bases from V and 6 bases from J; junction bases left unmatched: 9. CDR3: CASSYRSGRYRNEQFF. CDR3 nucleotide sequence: TGTGCCAGCAGTTACCGTAGCGGGAGGTACCGCAATGAGCAGTTCTTC.

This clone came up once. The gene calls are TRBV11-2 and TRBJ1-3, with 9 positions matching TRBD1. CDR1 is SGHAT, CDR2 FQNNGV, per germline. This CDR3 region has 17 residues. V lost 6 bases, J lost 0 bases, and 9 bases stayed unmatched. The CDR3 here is CASSRLGQGSSGNTIYF. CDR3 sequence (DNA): TGTGCCAGCAGTAGGTTGGGACAGGGAAGCTCTGGAAACACCATATATTTT.

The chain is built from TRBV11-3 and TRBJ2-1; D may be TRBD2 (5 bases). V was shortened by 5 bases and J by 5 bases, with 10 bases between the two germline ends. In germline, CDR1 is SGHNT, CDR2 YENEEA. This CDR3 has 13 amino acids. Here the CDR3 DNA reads TGTGCCAGCAGCCCCGGGGTTAACAATGAGCAGTTCTTC. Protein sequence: CASSPGVNNEQFF.

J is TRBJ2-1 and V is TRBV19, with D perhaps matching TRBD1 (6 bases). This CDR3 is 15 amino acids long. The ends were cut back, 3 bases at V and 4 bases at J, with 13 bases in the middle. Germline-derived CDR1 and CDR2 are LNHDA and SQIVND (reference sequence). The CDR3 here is CASSMAGVRYNEQFF. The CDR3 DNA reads TGTGCCAGTAGTATGGCAGGGGTTCGGTACAATGAGCAGTTCTTC.

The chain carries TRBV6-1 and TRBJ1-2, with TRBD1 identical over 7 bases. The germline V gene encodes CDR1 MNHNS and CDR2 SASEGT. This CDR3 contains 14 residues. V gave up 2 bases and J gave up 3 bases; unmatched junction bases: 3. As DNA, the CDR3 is TGTGCCAGCAGTGAATACGGGACAGACTATGGCTACACCTTC. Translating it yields CASSEYGTDYGYTF.

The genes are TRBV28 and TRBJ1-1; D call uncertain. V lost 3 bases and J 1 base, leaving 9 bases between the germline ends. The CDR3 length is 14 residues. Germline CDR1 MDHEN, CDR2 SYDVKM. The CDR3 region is CASSFVAGNTEAFF. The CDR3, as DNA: TGTGCCAGCAGTTTTGTTGCGGGGAACACTGAAGCTTTCTTT. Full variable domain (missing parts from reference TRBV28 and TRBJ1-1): DVKVTQSSRYLVKRTGEKVFLECVQDMDHENMFWYRQDPGLGLRLIYFSYDVKMKEKGDIPEGYSVSREKKERFSLILESASTNQTSMYLCASSFVAGNTEAFFGQGTRLTVV.

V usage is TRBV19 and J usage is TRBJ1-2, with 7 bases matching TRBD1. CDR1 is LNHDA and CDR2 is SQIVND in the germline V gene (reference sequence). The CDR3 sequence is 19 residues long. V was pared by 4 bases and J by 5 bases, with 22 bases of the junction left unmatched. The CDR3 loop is CASSSLGRGQLSERYGYTF. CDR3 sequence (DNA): TGTGCCAGTAGTAGCCTGGGCAGGGGACAGCTCTCCGAGAGGTATGGCTACACCTTC.

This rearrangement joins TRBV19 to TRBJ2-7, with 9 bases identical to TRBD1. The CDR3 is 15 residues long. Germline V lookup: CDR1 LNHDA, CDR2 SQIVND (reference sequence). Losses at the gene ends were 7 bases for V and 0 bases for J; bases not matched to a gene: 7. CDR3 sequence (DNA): TGTGCCAGTACCACTGGGACAGGGAGCTCCTACGAGCAGTACTTC. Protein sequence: CASTTGTGSSYEQYF.

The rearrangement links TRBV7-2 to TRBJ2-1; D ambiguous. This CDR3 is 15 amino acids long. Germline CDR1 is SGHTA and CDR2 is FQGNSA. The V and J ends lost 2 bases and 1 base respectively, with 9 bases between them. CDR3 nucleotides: TGTGCCAGCAGCTTAAACTTCGTGTCCTACAATGAGCAGTTCTTC. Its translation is CASSLNFVSYNEQFF.

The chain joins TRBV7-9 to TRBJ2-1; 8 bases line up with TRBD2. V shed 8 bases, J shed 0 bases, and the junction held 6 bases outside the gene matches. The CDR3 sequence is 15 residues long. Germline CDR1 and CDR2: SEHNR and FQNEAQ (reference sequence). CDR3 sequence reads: CASPSGTSSYNEQFF. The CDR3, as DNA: TGTGCCAGCCCCTCGGGGACTAGCTCCTACAATGAGCAGTTCTTC.

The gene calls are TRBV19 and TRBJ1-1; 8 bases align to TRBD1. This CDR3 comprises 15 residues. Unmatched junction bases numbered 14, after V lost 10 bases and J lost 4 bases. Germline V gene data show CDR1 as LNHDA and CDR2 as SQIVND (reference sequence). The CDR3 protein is CATQPKTGAGTEAFF. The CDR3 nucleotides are TGTGCCACCCAGCCGAAGACAGGGGCTGGCACTGAAGCTTTCTTT.

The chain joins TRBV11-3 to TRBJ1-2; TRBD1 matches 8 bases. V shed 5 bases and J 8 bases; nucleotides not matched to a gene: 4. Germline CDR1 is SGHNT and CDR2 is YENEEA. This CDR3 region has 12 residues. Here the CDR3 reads CASSQTGVGYTF. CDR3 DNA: TGTGCCAGCAGCCAGACAGGGGTCGGCTACACCTTC.

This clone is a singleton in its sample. CDR3 loop: CASSTSRGGTQETQYF. CDR3 nucleotide sequence: TGTGCCAGTAGTACTTCCCGAGGAGGGACCCAAGAGACCCAGTACTTC. V gene TRBV19 combines with J gene TRBJ2-5, with D possibly TRBD2 on 6 matching bases. V gave up 4 bases and J gave up 1 base, with 16 bases separating them. Germline CDR1 is LNHDA and CDR2 is SQIVND (reference sequence). The CDR3 runs to 16 residues.

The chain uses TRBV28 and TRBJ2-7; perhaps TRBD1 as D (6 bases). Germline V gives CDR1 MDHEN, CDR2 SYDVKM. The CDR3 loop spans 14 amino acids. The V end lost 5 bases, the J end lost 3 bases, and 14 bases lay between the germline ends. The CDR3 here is CASSPWRTDYEQYF. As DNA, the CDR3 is TGTGCCAGCAGTCCCTGGAGGACAGACTACGAGCAGTACTTC.

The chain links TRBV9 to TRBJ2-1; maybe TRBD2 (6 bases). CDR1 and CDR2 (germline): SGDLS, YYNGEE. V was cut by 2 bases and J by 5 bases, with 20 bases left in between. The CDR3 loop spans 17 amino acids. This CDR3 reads CASSVAFPGTLDNEQFF. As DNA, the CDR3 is TGTGCCAGCAGCGTCGCCTTCCCCGGGACTTTAGACAATGAGCAGTTCTTC.

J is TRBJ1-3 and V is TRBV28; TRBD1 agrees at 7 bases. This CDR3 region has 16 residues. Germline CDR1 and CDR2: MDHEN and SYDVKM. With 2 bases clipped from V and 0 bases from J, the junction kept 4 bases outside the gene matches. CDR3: CASSLPTGASGNTIYF. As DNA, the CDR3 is TGTGCCAGCAGTTTACCTACAGGGGCCTCTGGAAACACCATATATTTT.

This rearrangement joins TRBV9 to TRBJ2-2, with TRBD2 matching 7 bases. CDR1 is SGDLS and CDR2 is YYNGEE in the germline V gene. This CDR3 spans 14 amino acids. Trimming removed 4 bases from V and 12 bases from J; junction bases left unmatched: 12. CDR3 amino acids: CASSPSTSPPKLFF. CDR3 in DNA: TGTGCCAGCAGCCCCTCGACTAGCCCCCCAAAGCTGTTTTTT.

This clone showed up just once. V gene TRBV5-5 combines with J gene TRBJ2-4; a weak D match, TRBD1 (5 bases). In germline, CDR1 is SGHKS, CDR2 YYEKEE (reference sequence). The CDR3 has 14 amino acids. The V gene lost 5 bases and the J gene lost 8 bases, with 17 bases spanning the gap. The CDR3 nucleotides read TGTGCCAGCAGTCGCCCTCTTGAAGGGGACATTCAGTACTTC. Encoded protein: CASSRPLEGDIQYF.

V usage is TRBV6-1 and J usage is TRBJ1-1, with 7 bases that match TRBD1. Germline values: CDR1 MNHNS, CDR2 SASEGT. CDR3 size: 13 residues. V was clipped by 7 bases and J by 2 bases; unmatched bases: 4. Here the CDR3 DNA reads TGTGCCAGCATTACAGGGGTTAACACTGAAGCTTTCTTT. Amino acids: CASITGVNTEAFF.

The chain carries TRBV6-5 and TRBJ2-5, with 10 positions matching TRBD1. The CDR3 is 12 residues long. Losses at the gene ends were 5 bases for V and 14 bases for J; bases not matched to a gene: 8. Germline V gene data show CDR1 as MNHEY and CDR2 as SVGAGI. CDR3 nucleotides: TGTGCCAGCAGTCCAGGACAGGGGGTGTTCTACTTC. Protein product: CASSPGQGVFYF.

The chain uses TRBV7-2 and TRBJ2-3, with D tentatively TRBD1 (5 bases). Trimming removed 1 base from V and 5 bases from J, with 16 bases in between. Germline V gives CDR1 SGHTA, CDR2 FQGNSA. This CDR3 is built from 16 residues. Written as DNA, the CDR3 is TGTGCCAGCAGCTTAGTAGGGAATCCAGGGAAAGATACGCAGTATTTT. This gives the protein CASSLVGNPGKDTQYF.

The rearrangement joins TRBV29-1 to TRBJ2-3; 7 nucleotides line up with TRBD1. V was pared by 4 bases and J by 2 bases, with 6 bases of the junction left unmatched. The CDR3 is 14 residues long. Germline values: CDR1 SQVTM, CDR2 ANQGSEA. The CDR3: CSVGTDRVTDTQYF. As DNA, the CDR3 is TGCAGCGTTGGAACAGACAGGGTCACAGATACGCAGTATTTT.

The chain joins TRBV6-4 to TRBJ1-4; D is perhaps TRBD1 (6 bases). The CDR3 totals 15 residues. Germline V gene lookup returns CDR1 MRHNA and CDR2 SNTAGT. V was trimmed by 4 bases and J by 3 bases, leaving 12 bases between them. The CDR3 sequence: CASSAQGRPNEKLFF. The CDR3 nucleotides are TGTGCCAGCAGTGCACAGGGTCGACCTAATGAAAAACTGTTTTTT.

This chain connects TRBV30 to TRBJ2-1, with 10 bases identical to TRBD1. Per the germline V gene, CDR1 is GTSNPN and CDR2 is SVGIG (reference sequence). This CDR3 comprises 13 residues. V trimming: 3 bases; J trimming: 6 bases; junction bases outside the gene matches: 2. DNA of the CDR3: TGTGCCTGGAGCGGGACAGGGGTCAATGAGCAGTTCTTC. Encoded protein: CAWSGTGVNEQFF.